This T cell receptor beta chain was recovered during a study of cytomegalovirus exposure and HLA in healthy donors. V lost 8 bases, J lost 7 bases, and 11 bases lay in between. The CDR3 extends over 12 amino acids. Germline assignment: CDR1 MNHEY and CDR2 SVGAGI. The PCR was carried out with 60 Vbeta primers and 13 Jbeta primers. Clones were read by immunoSEQ multiplex PCR, and TCRdb kept only the in-frame ones, dropping some. The top ten clones hold 1.8% of a sample with approximately 130,000 clones, around 78% of them seen once. The TCR was taken from a woman between 45 and 65 years old in good health and CMV-seronegative. The chain joins TRBV6-5 to TRBJ1-4; perhaps TRBD1 as D (6 bases). The source material was PBMCs. CDR3 bases: TGTGCCAGCGGGAGGGGGTTTGAAAAACTGTTTTTT. It specifies CASGRGFEKLFF.